This entry concerns a single T cell receptor beta chain. This clonotype was recorded many times. Its antigen is still unknown. No base quality information exists; no much larger clone differs at one position. The label giving this sample's treatment or condition can be read as: live attenuated yellow fever vaccine strain. At every blood-draw timepoint, two biological replicates of bulk PBMCs were collected. A standard Ficoll-Paque protocol was used to isolate PBMCs from peripheral blood. RNA was extracted with TriZol from bulk PBMCs, CD4 and CD8 fractions, and dextramer-positive and dextramer-negative fractions. TCR cDNA was made using 5'RACE template switching, a step that added a universal primer site and unique molecular identifiers. Priming for cDNA synthesis came from both the TCR alpha and TCR beta constant segments. Libraries were amplified in two PCR steps, with sample barcodes and sequencing adapters added in the second step. Sequencing of the libraries was done on either Illumina HiSeq 2500 (2x100 bp) or NovaSeq (2x150 bp). Under the source paper's analysis protocol: Demultiplexing of reads and collapsing into UMI consensus sequences were performed with MIGEC, and V(D)J alignment was carried out with MiXCR. Clonotypes responding to the vaccine were identified with edgeR on replicate PBMC samples, with the criteria of FDR below 0.01 and a log2 fold change above 5 up to day 15. Each bulk clonotype was labeled CD4 or CD8 based on which sequenced repertoire, CD4 or CD8, contained the clonotype at higher abundance. The public reads were reprocessed in TCRdb via fastp at Q25 and MiXCR, keeping in-frame beta chains. Here each entry gathers all rows of one CDR3 protein and keeps the most common genes and DNA. It is TCRdb's table, rather than the study itself, that gives the V and J calls and clone size. The sample contains some 390,000 distinct CDR3 sequences, 6.2% of them found a single time. The ten largest make up about 15% of the sample.

These data belong to a study of T cells after yellow fever vaccination (dated by TCRdb to about 2019). At the level of the whole study: The SMART-Seq v4 Ultra Low Input RNA kit was used to prepare libraries from fractions with low cell numbers. To follow T-cell clones before and after both primary and booster YFV17D yellow fever vaccination, bulk TCR alpha and beta repertoires underwent longitudinal sequencing. The cohort comprised two healthy male donors, one aged 18 to 30 and one aged 30 to 40 years. Blood was drawn at multiple timepoints before and after primary and secondary immunization, with bulk PBMC replicates and cell subsets isolated.

The germline ends are 14 bases apart after V is trimmed by 5 bases and J by 0 bases. In the germline V gene (reference sequence), CDR1 corresponds to SEHNR and CDR2 to FQNEAQ. From the cysteine through the phenylalanine, the CDR3 covers 16 amino acids. The entry retains the CDR3 DNA only, 48 bases that are in frame from base 1. What the work shows at the level of the full study, not this receptor alone: A small fraction of clonotypes appeared in both the CD4 and CD8 compartments, likely as a result of convergent recombination. Compared with the primary T-cell response, the secondary T-cell response was faster but weaker, reaching its peak on day 5 rather than on day 15. Only two donors were included in the study, so the extent to which the findings can be generalized is limited. Because abundant contaminating clonotypes from the bulk population could be contained in FACS-sorted repertoires, computational filtering was required. After the booster, most clones that had expanded after primary vaccination were detected again (approximately 96% of CD4 and about 88% of CD8), suggesting broad maintenance of memory.

This clonotype was sampled from a man aged 25-45 years who received the YFV17D yellow fever vaccine. This specimen was PBMCs, taken 5 days after the yellow fever booster vaccination. The chain links TRBV7-9 with TRBJ2-1; perhaps TRBD2 is the D gene, with 6 bases matching. The DNA is as follows: TGTGCCAGCAGCCCCCCCCCCGGGAGCTCCTACAATGAGCAGTTCTTC. Its coded protein is CASSPPPGSSYNEQFF.